These 7 T cell receptor beta chains share one sample of origin, sequenced in a study of T cells in Graves' hyperthyroidism and ophthalmopathy. RNA transcripts yielded amplified TCR beta CDR3 regions. During a first-round RT-PCR of the TCR CDR3, the HTBI primer set was used. From the multiplex PCR reads, TCRdb called clonotypes with MiXCR, one entry per CDR3 protein. Of about 690,000 distinct CDR3 sequences listed, 17% are singletons. Sequences were obtained from blood. These receptors were taken from a man aged 50-60 years with Graves' hyperthyroidism.

In its sample, this clonotype was seen many times. The chain is built from TRBV5-1 and TRBJ2-1, with a tentative D call TRBD1 (5 bases). CDR3 size: 16 residues. The germline V gene has CDR1 SGHRS and CDR2 YFSETQ. Trimming removed 7 bases from V and 7 bases from J, with 24 bases in between. CDR3 DNA sequence: TGCGCCAGCGGCCTAACAGGTTCGTCCTTACGTAATGAGCAGTTCTTC. It specifies CASGLTGSSLRNEQFF.

The sample holds many counts of this clonotype. This chain joins TRBV28 and TRBJ1-1; D call uncertain. Germline values: CDR1 MDHEN, CDR2 SYDVKM. Trimming removed 6 bases at V and 4 bases at J, with 6 bases between. CDR3 length: 11 residues. The CDR3: CASRDGTEAFF. CDR3 DNA sequence: TGTGCCAGCAGGGACGGCACTGAAGCTTTCTTT.

The chain uses TRBV11-2 and TRBJ2-5; a possible D gene is TRBD1 (6 bases). Germline CDR1 reads SGHAT; CDR2 reads FQNNGV. V dropped 5 bases and J dropped 5 bases, with 15 bases sitting between them. The CDR3 sequence is 14 residues long. Written as DNA, the CDR3 is TGTGCCAGCAGCCGAGACAGGAGCGTGGAGACCCAGTACTTC. Its protein is CASSRDRSVETQYF.

The chain has TRBV7-9 and TRBJ2-7, with a weak D call TRBD1 (6 bases). CDR1 and CDR2 (germline): SEHNR, FQNEAQ (reference sequence). V gave up 0 bases and J gave up 2 bases, with 8 bases separating them. CDR3 length: 14 amino acids. The DNA of the CDR3 is TGTGCCAGCAGCTTAGCGGACAGAGCCTACGAGCAGTACTTC. As protein: CASSLADRAYEQYF.

The chain has TRBV6-2 or TRBV6-3 and TRBJ2-3; 7 positions match TRBD1. V shed 10 bases and J 5 bases; nucleotides not matched to a gene: 12. Germline CDR1 and CDR2: MNHEY and SVGEGT. The CDR3 extends over 14 amino acids. The CDR3 DNA reads as TGTGCCATCGGGCCGACAGGGTCCAGAGATACGCAGTATTTT. Protein sequence: CAIGPTGSRDTQYF.

This clonotype was counted ten times or more. The chain recombines TRBV5-5 with TRBJ2-3; D unresolved. The V gene's germline CDR1 is SGHKS and CDR2 YYEKEE (reference sequence). This CDR3 has 14 residues. V was clipped by 3 bases and J by 2 bases, with 10 bases between them. The CDR3 here is CASSSLESTDTQYF. The CDR3 nucleotides are TGTGCCAGCAGCTCGTTGGAATCCACAGATACGCAGTATTTT.

This clonotype was seen repeatedly, ten times or more. This chain uses TRBV20-1 with TRBJ2-3, with TRBD2 matching over 12 bases. CDR3 length equals 14 residues. Germline V gene sequence: CDR1 DFQATT, CDR2 SNEGSKA (reference sequence). The V segment lost 6 bases and the J segment 4 bases; nucleotides outside the gene matches: 5. The CDR3 DNA reads TGCAGTGCCCCGACTAGCGGGAGTGCAGATACGCAGTATTTT. Translating it yields CSAPTSGSADTQYF.